The 24 T cell receptor beta chains below all came from one sample that was sequenced in a study of T cell responses to AZD1222 COVID-19 vaccine. Some clones are missing from TCRdb's copy, which holds only in-frame ones; the method was immunoSEQ multiplex PCR. Among some 200,000 clones listed, roughly nine tenths were seen once. The sample was peripheral blood, taken 28 days after the second AZD1222 dose. Receptors were obtained from an adult who received the AZD1222 COVID-19 vaccine.

This chain joins TRBV3-1 (or the pseudogene TRBV3-2) and TRBJ2-5, with D tentatively TRBD1 or TRBD2 (6 bases each). The CDR3 runs to 18 residues. With 5 bases removed from V and 2 bases from J, the gap between germline ends came to 24 bases. The germline CDR1 and CDR2 sequences are LGHDT and YNNKEL (reference sequence). The chain's CDR3 is CASSSLPNWGAGQETQYF. Written as DNA, the CDR3 is TGTGCCAGCAGCTCTCTACCCAATTGGGGGGCGGGGCAAGAGACCCAGTACTTC.

The CDR3: CASSGGQGGNQPQHF. The CDR3 nucleotides read TGTGCCAGCAGCGGCGGACAGGGGGGCAATCAGCCCCAGCATTTT. The rearrangement uses TRBV7-9 and TRBJ1-5; 10 nucleotides agree with TRBD1. The CDR3 is 15 amino acids. V lost 5 bases, J lost 2 bases, and 3 bases stayed unmatched. CDR1 SEHNR and CDR2 FQNEAQ come from the germline V gene (reference sequence).

The V and J genes are TRBV2 and TRBJ1-1; D gene unclear. The ends were cut back, 1 base at V and 0 bases at J, with 9 bases in the middle. The CDR3 extends over 15 amino acids. CDR1 and CDR2 (germline): SNHLY, FYNNEI. CDR3: CASSEGVQMNTEAFF. For the CDR3, the DNA is TGTGCCAGCAGTGAAGGCGTACAGATGAACACTGAAGCTTTCTTT.

This sequence joins TRBV28 and TRBJ1-2; D is possibly TRBD1 (5 bases). CDR3 size: 17 residues. In germline, CDR1 is MDHEN, CDR2 SYDVKM. V was cut by 5 bases and J by 0 bases, with 19 bases left in between. The CDR3 DNA reads TGTGCCAGCAGTAAAACGGGGGGGAGTCGGGCTAACTATGGCTACACCTTC. Translated, it gives CASSKTGGSRANYGYTF.

This clone was detected once. The J gene is TRBJ1-5, the V gene TRBV28, with 8 bases matching TRBD1. The CDR3 runs 16 residues. Trimming at V came to 1 base and at J to 1 base, leaving 3 bases not matched to a gene. CDR1 and CDR2 (germline): MDHEN, SYDVKM. DNA of the CDR3: TGTGCCAGCAGTTTATCAGGGGGCCGGAGCAATCAGCCCCAGCATTTT. This encodes CASSLSGGRSNQPQHF.

The rearrangement uses TRBV19 and TRBJ2-7; D might be TRBD1 or TRBD2, each matching 5 bases. Germline-derived CDR1 and CDR2 are LNHDA and SQIVND (reference sequence). There are 14 residues in the CDR3. Trimming took 4 bases from V and 3 from J, leaving 13 bases between them. CDR3 sequence: CASSKANGGYEQYF. CDR3 DNA sequence: TGTGCCAGTAGTAAAGCAAATGGGGGCTACGAGCAGTACTTC.

The chain carries TRBV5-5 and TRBJ1-6; 9 bases fit TRBD1. From germline, CDR1 is SGHKS and CDR2 YYEKEE (reference sequence). The V segment lost 3 bases and the J segment 7 bases; nucleotides outside the gene matches: 5. This CDR3 has 15 amino acids. CDR3 loop: CASSWGTGRNSPLHF. CDR3 DNA sequence: TGTGCCAGCAGCTGGGGGACAGGGAGGAATTCACCCCTCCACTTT.

The chain has TRBV27 and TRBJ2-1, with TRBD1 matching 7 bases. V dropped 0 bases and J dropped 2; count of bases not matched to a gene: 4. Germline assignment: CDR1 MNHEY and CDR2 SMNVEV (reference sequence). This CDR3 contains 16 residues. In DNA form, the CDR3 reads TGTGCCAGCAGTTTATCGGGGCAGGGGGCCTACAATGAGCAGTTCTTC. The encoded protein is CASSLSGQGAYNEQFF.

V is TRBV7-9 and J is TRBJ2-6; 8 bases are shared with TRBD1. The junction had 2 bases not matched to a gene; V was cut back by 5 bases and J by 2 bases. There are 15 residues in the CDR3. Per germline, CDR1 SEHNR and CDR2 FQNEAQ (reference sequence). CDR3 protein: CASSVQGAGANVLTF. For the CDR3, the DNA is TGTGCCAGCAGCGTACAGGGGGCTGGGGCCAACGTCCTGACTTTC.

This sequence joins TRBV3-1 (or the pseudogene TRBV3-2) and TRBJ1-6; possibly TRBD1 for D (6 bases). This CDR3 spans 15 amino acids. The V gene's germline CDR1 is LGHDT and CDR2 YNNKEL (reference sequence). V lost 5 bases and J 7 bases, leaving 15 bases between the germline ends. The CDR3 here is CASSNQGHDNSPLHF. The CDR3 nucleotides read TGTGCCAGCAGCAACCAGGGGCATGACAATTCACCCCTCCACTTT.

The chain employs TRBV7-2 and TRBJ1-1; no reliable D call. V was pared by 1 base and J by 1 base, with 10 bases between. The CDR3 sequence is 15 residues long. The germline V gene has CDR1 SGHTA and CDR2 FQGNSA. The CDR3 loop reads CASSLEGIWNTEAFF. The CDR3 DNA reads TGTGCCAGCAGCTTAGAAGGGATCTGGAACACTGAAGCTTTCTTT.

The chain is built from TRBV3-1 (or the pseudogene TRBV3-2) and TRBJ2-1; the D gene is possibly TRBD2 (6 bases). Trimming left V 3 bases short and J 8 bases short, with 29 bases between. Germline values: CDR1 LGHDT, CDR2 YNNKEL (reference sequence). The CDR3 loop spans 19 amino acids. CDR3 in amino acids: CASSHASLCLALIWDEQFF. In DNA form, the CDR3 reads TGTGCCAGCAGCCACGCCTCCTTATGTCTAGCGCTGATATGGGATGAGCAGTTCTTC.

This chain joins TRBV11-3 and TRBJ2-6; TRBD1 aligns across 9 bases. V trimming: 5 bases; J trimming: 1 base; junction bases outside the gene matches: 12. The length of the CDR3 is 19 residues. Germline V lookup: CDR1 SGHNT, CDR2 YENEEA. The CDR3 DNA reads as TGTGCCAGCAGCACCTGGCCGGGACAGGGAAATTCTGGGGCCAACGTCCTGACTTTC. Amino acid sequence: CASSTWPGQGNSGANVLTF.

The chain has TRBV5-5 and TRBJ1-1; D ambiguous. Germline V gene data show CDR1 as SGHKS and CDR2 as YYEKEE (reference sequence). This CDR3 spans 13 amino acids. V was clipped by 0 bases and J by 6 bases, with 9 bases between them. The CDR3 protein is CASSLVTPPEAFF. CDR3 nucleotides: TGTGCCAGCAGCTTGGTTACCCCACCTGAAGCTTTCTTT.

This chain uses TRBV24-1 with TRBJ1-2, with D perhaps TRBD1 (5 bases). This CDR3 is 14 amino acids long. V shed 1 base and J shed 8 bases, with 13 bases lying between them. CDR1 and CDR2 (germline): KGHDR, SFDVKD. The CDR3 DNA is TGTGCCACCAGTGATTTACTGGGGCAGAGCGGCTACACCTTC. It is translated as CATSDLLGQSGYTF.

V gene TRBV19 combines with J gene TRBJ2-1; D call uncertain. Germline V CDR1 and CDR2: LNHDA, SQIVND (reference sequence). This CDR3 spans 15 amino acids. V lost 7 bases and J 4 bases, leaving 17 bases between the germline ends. CDR3 sequence (DNA): TGTGCCAGTACTCTCGGACGACCCATTTACAATGAGCAGTTCTTC. It encodes CASTLGRPIYNEQFF.

The gene calls are TRBV6-5 and TRBJ1-4, with D hard to call. Germline lookup yields CDR1 MNHEY and CDR2 SVGAGI. CDR3 length: 13 residues. The V gene lost 0 bases and the J gene lost 4 bases, with 3 bases spanning the gap. The CDR3 here is CASSYSGNEKLFF. The CDR3 coding sequence is TGTGCCAGCAGTTACTCGGGTAATGAAAAACTGTTTTTT.

The V gene is TRBV2, the J gene TRBJ1-2; 9 nucleotides align to TRBD1. CDR3 length: 15 amino acids. V shed 4 bases, J shed 7 bases, and the junction held 10 bases outside the gene matches. Germline V lookup: CDR1 SNHLY, CDR2 FYNNEI. CDR3: CASSGGTGQGGGYTF. The CDR3 coding sequence is TGTGCCAGCAGTGGGGGTACGGGACAGGGTGGTGGCTACACCTTC.

This chain links TRBV6-5 with TRBJ1-1, with TRBD1 as a possible D gene (6 bases). The CDR3 has 14 amino acids. Per the germline V gene, CDR1 is MNHEY and CDR2 is SVGAGI. V was clipped by 0 bases and J by 5 bases, with 10 bases between them. CDR3 sequence: CASSYSGGRTEAFF. DNA of the CDR3: TGTGCCAGCAGTTACTCAGGGGGGAGGACTGAAGCTTTCTTT.

The chain joins TRBV7-8 to TRBJ2-2; no clear D. This CDR3 contains 16 residues. V dropped 1 base and J dropped 0 bases, with 9 bases sitting between them. Per the germline V gene, CDR1 is SGHVS and CDR2 is FQNEAQ. CDR3 sequence reads: CASSLVWVPNTGELFF. The CDR3 DNA sequence: TGTGCCAGCAGCTTAGTTTGGGTGCCGAACACCGGGGAGCTGTTTTTT.

This rearrangement joins TRBV28 to TRBJ2-5; the match to TRBD2 covers 13 bases. From germline, CDR1 is MDHEN and CDR2 SYDVKM. V was pared by 6 bases and J by 4 bases, with 11 bases of the junction left unmatched. The CDR3 runs to 17 residues. The CDR3 is CASSPLAGGPSGETQYF. In DNA, the CDR3 is TGTGCCAGCAGCCCACTAGCGGGAGGGCCCTCAGGAGAGACCCAGTACTTC.

The chain links TRBV11-2 to TRBJ1-4; D gene uncertain. CDR3 size: 13 residues. Between the trimmed V and J ends, which lost 10 bases and 0 bases, there was a span of 9 bases. Germline V gene lookup returns CDR1 SGHAT and CDR2 FQNNGV. DNA for the CDR3: TGTGCCATCCCGAGGGCAACTAATGAAAAACTGTTTTTT. Its translation is CAIPRATNEKLFF.

The rearrangement uses TRBV3-1 (or the pseudogene TRBV3-2) and TRBJ1-2; 8 bases are a match to TRBD1. Germline V gene data show CDR1 as LGHDT and CDR2 as YNNKEL (reference sequence). The CDR3 covers 14 residues. After removal of 4 bases from V and 7 bases from J, the junction contained 8 bases not matched to a gene. CDR3 in DNA: TGTGCCAGCAGCCCGACCGCCCAGGGGGCTGGCTACACCTTC. Encoded protein: CASSPTAQGAGYTF.

The rearrangement joins TRBV28 to TRBJ1-2; D ambiguous. The germline V and J ends were trimmed by 2 bases and 5 bases, with 15 bases remaining between them. The CDR3 sequence is 15 residues long. CDR1 is MDHEN, CDR2 SYDVKM, per germline. CDR3 sequence (DNA): TGTGCCAGCAGTTTAGGCGACGGATTGAGATATGGCTACACCTTC. Translation: CASSLGDGLRYGYTF.